The clone carrying this T cell receptor beta chain was counted at least ten times. What it recognizes is unknown. CDR1 and CDR2 from the germline V gene are LGHDT and YNNKEL (reference sequence). The V gene end was trimmed by 0 bases and the J gene end by 7 bases; junction bases not matched to a gene: 3. The CDR3 extends over 15 amino acids. The data belong to a study of response to subunit inactivated influenza vaccine. General study results and limits: It was the authors' suggestion that each seasonal influenza vaccination recruits few new T cells.

TCRdb processed the RT-PCR reads anew with MiXCR; each CDR3 protein has one entry. The top ten hold roughly 10% of the sample, which has more than 550,000 distinct CDR3 sequences, 12% seen once. The chain has TRBV3-1 and TRBJ1-6, with TRBD1 matching over 7 bases. The sample in question was PBMCs from blood, obtained on the day of vaccination. The TCR comes from a man aged 50 to 60 who received an inactivated influenza vaccine. The CDR3 sequence: CASSQEGGWNSPLHF. The CDR3 coding sequence is TGTGCCAGCAGCCAAGAAGGGGGCTGGAATTCACCCCTCCACTTT.